This is a list of T cell receptor beta chains from one sample in a study of blood T cell repertoires in COVID-19. Profiled with immunoSEQ multiplex PCR; TCRdb holds only in-frame clones, not every one. The sample gives some 170,000 clones, over 70% of which show up once; around 7% is in the top ten. The sample taken for sequencing was peripheral blood. These receptors originate from a woman aged 40 to 49 with COVID-19, enrolled during active disease. Each CDR3 is given with its conserved first and last residue. Each record gives: J gene, clone size, D gene, V gene, CDR3 DNA, CDR3 protein. A D gene is named only where the DNA matches it firmly. The size field is filled for only some rows; it gives once, few, many or a size class.

j_gene: TRBJ1-2
abundance: .
d_gene: .
v_gene: TRBV6-1
CDR3nt: TGTGCCAGCAGTGAGGGCACAGGCAGCTATGGCTACACCTTC
CDR3aa: CASSEGTGSYGYTF

j_gene: TRBJ1-5
abundance: .
d_gene: TRBD1
v_gene: TRBV19
CDR3nt: TGTGCCAGTAGCTTACTCAGGGGGAGCAATCAGCCCCAGCATTTT
CDR3aa: CASSLLRGSNQPQHF

j_gene: TRBJ1-6
abundance: few
d_gene: .
v_gene: TRBV7-2
CDR3nt: TGTGCCAGCAGCTTACCAGCCATTCCGGGACAAGGGAATTCACCCCTCCACTTT
CDR3aa: CASSLPAIPGQGNSPLHF

j_gene: TRBJ2-2
abundance: .
d_gene: TRBD1
v_gene: TRBV6-5
CDR3nt: TGTGCCAGCATGGAAGACAGGGCCACCGGGGAGCTGTTTTTT
CDR3aa: CASMEDRATGELFF

j_gene: TRBJ1-4
abundance: .
d_gene: TRBD1
v_gene: TRBV7-9
CDR3nt: TGTGCCAGCAGCCCGGGACAGTCCTTGGGGGAAAAACTGTTTTTT
CDR3aa: CASSPGQSLGEKLFF

j_gene: TRBJ2-5
abundance: .
d_gene: TRBD1
v_gene: TRBV10-3
CDR3nt: TGTGCCATGGGACAGGCGATCCAAGAGACCCAGTACTTC
CDR3aa: CAMGQAIQETQYF

j_gene: TRBJ1-5
abundance: many
d_gene: TRBD1
v_gene: TRBV12-3/TRBV12-4
CDR3nt: TGTGCCAGCAGCCCGGGACAGGGACGGCCCCAGCATTTT
CDR3aa: CASSPGQGRPQHF

j_gene: TRBJ2-1
abundance: few
d_gene: TRBD2
v_gene: TRBV19
CDR3nt: TGTGCCAGTACCCCCGGGCTAGCGGTCTACAATGAGCAGTTCTTC
CDR3aa: CASTPGLAVYNEQFF

j_gene: TRBJ2-2
abundance: .
d_gene: .
v_gene: TRBV4-1
CDR3nt: TGCGCCAGCAGCATCAGGGCCGGGGAGCTGTTTTTT
CDR3aa: CASSIRAGELFF

j_gene: TRBJ1-5
abundance: many
d_gene: .
v_gene: TRBV2
CDR3nt: TGTGCCAGCAGTGAGGGGGGTCTAGGGCAGCCCCAGCATTTT
CDR3aa: CASSEGGLGQPQHF

j_gene: TRBJ2-7
abundance: few
d_gene: .
v_gene: TRBV28
CDR3nt: TGTGCCAGCAGTTTTAGTTTGACCTACGAGCAGTACTTC
CDR3aa: CASSFSLTYEQYF

j_gene: TRBJ1-2
abundance: few
d_gene: .
v_gene: TRBV29-1
CDR3nt: TGCAGCGCCACGGGGGGGAGCTATGGCTACACCTTC
CDR3aa: CSATGGSYGYTF

j_gene: TRBJ2-7
abundance: once
d_gene: .
v_gene: TRBV5-1
CDR3nt: TGCGCCAGCAGCTTGGAACCGTCCTCAGCCGGGGGAAGCTCCTACGAGCAGTACTTC
CDR3aa: CASSLEPSSAGGSSYEQYF

j_gene: TRBJ2-7
abundance: .
d_gene: .
v_gene: TRBV27
CDR3nt: TGTGCCAGCCGCCGGGACATCTCCTACGAGCAGTACTTC
CDR3aa: CASRRDISYEQYF

j_gene: TRBJ2-1
abundance: once
d_gene: TRBD1
v_gene: TRBV27
CDR3nt: TGTGCCAGCATGATCGGACAGGGGTATAGGAATGAGCAGTTCTTC
CDR3aa: CASMIGQGYRNEQFF

j_gene: TRBJ1-2
abundance: .
d_gene: .
v_gene: TRBV5-1
CDR3nt: TGCGCCAGCAGAAAATTTCTAGAGATTCAGGGGGGCTACACCTTC
CDR3aa: CASRKFLEIQGGYTF

j_gene: TRBJ1-2
abundance: .
d_gene: TRBD1
v_gene: TRBV9
CDR3nt: TGTGCCAGCAGCGTTTCGACAGGGTACTATGGCTACACCTTC
CDR3aa: CASSVSTGYYGYTF

j_gene: TRBJ1-2
abundance: once
d_gene: .
v_gene: TRBV7-9
CDR3nt: TGTGCCAGCAGCTTGGTGCAGGGGAGCTATGGCTACACCTTC
CDR3aa: CASSLVQGSYGYTF

j_gene: TRBJ1-1
abundance: .
d_gene: .
v_gene: TRBV2
CDR3nt: TGTGCCAGCAGTGAAGCCCAACAGGGCGCTGAAGCTTTCTTT
CDR3aa: CASSEAQQGAEAFF

j_gene: TRBJ1-4
abundance: .
d_gene: TRBD1
v_gene: TRBV3-1/TRBV3-2
CDR3nt: TGTGCCAGCAGCCATGGGACAGGGAATGAAAAACTGTTTTTT
CDR3aa: CASSHGTGNEKLFF

j_gene: TRBJ1-1
abundance: once
d_gene: TRBD1
v_gene: TRBV11-2
CDR3nt: TGTGCCAGCAGCATCAGGGGCAGGGGGTGGACTGAAGCTTTCTTT
CDR3aa: CASSIRGRGWTEAFF

j_gene: TRBJ2-1
abundance: .
d_gene: TRBD2
v_gene: TRBV6-1
CDR3nt: TGTGCCAGCAGTGAACTCGAGCTAGCGGGAGGACGCGATGAGCAGTTCTTC
CDR3aa: CASSELELAGGRDEQFF

j_gene: TRBJ2-5
abundance: .
d_gene: .
v_gene: TRBV6-4
CDR3nt: TGTGCCAGCAGATCAGGGGAGACCCAGTACTTC
CDR3aa: CASRSGETQYF

j_gene: TRBJ2-5
abundance: .
d_gene: TRBD1
v_gene: TRBV24-1
CDR3nt: TGTGCCACCAGTGAGGCCGGGACAGGGGAGACCCAGTACTTC
CDR3aa: CATSEAGTGETQYF

j_gene: TRBJ1-1
abundance: .
d_gene: .
v_gene: TRBV9
CDR3nt: TGTGCCAGCAGCGTAGCTCGGCGGGGCTGGTCGACTGAAGCTTTCTTT
CDR3aa: CASSVARRGWSTEAFF

j_gene: TRBJ1-2
abundance: .
d_gene: .
v_gene: TRBV28
CDR3nt: TGTGCCAGCAGTATAGGGGCTGGCTACACCTTC
CDR3aa: CASSIGAGYTF

j_gene: TRBJ1-2
abundance: .
d_gene: .
v_gene: TRBV6-5
CDR3nt: TGTGCCAGCAGTTACTCGACCCAGGGGAGGGGAGGCTACACCTTC
CDR3aa: CASSYSTQGRGGYTF

j_gene: TRBJ1-2
abundance: .
d_gene: .
v_gene: TRBV9
CDR3nt: TGTGCCAGCTTTGGGGGGGGAGCCCTCAACTATGGCTACACCTTC
CDR3aa: CASFGGGALNYGYTF

j_gene: TRBJ2-1
abundance: few
d_gene: .
v_gene: TRBV10-1
CDR3nt: TGCGCCAGCAGTGAACTAGCAGACACCAATGAGCAGTTCTTC
CDR3aa: CASSELADTNEQFF

j_gene: TRBJ2-3
abundance: .
d_gene: .
v_gene: TRBV19
CDR3nt: TGTGCCAGTACCCCCCGGGACACAGATACGCAGTATTTT
CDR3aa: CASTPRDTDTQYF

j_gene: TRBJ1-1
abundance: .
d_gene: TRBD1
v_gene: TRBV14
CDR3nt: TGTGCCAGCAGCTTCCGCAGGGGGGCCTACACTGAAGCTTTCTTT
CDR3aa: CASSFRRGAYTEAFF

j_gene: TRBJ1-6
abundance: .
d_gene: .
v_gene: TRBV3-1/TRBV3-2
CDR3nt: TGTGCCAGCAGCCAAGTCACAGGCCGCGAGCATTCACCCCTCCACTTT
CDR3aa: CASSQVTGREHSPLHF

j_gene: TRBJ1-1
abundance: few
d_gene: .
v_gene: TRBV29-1
CDR3nt: TGCAGCGTTCGTAGGGAGGAAGCTTTCTTT
CDR3aa: CSVRREEAFF